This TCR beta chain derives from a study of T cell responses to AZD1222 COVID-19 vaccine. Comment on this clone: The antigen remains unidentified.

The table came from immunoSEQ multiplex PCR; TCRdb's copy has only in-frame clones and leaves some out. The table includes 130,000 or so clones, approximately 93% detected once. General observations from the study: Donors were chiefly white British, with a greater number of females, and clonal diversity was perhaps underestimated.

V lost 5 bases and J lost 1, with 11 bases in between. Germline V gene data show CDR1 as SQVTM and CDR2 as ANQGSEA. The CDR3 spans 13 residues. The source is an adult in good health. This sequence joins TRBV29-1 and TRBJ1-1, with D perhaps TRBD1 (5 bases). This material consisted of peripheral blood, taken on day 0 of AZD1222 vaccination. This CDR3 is CSVSSRANTEAFF. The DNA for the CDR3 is TGCAGCGTTTCGAGCAGGGCGAACACTGAAGCTTTCTTT.